This T cell receptor beta chain was captured by sequencing in a study of shared clonotypes between healthy human individuals. Whole-study results and caveats: On the whole, naive subsets had larger estimated richness than memory subsets had. Only blood samples were collected, and tissue repertoires likely differ.

Concerning this clone: Its antigen remains unidentified.

The naive CD8 fraction comprised CD45RO-negative cells positively selected for CCR7 and excluded terminally differentiated effector memory CD45RA+ cells. Original processing notes: As immunoSEQ supplied junction-only sequences (without quality scores), filtering differed. TCRdb's copy holds only in-frame clones and misses some; the assay was immunoSEQ multiplex PCR. That table supplies the V and J calls and clone size; D and trimming were determined from the DNA. The sample holds some 2.1 million clones; approximately 94% are singletons and the top ten take about 1.1%. This receptor was obtained from a man in his late teens or twenties in good health. Sample: naive CD8+ T cells sorted from blood.

The CDR3 nucleotides read TGTGCCACCAGCAGAGCTGACAGGGAATCACACGAGCAGTACTTC. Translated: CATSRADRESHEQYF. This chain uses TRBV15 with TRBJ2-7; 7 nucleotides match TRBD1. J gave up 5 bases and V 1 base, and 8 bases lay outside the gene matches. The CDR3 runs 15 residues. The V gene's germline CDR1 is LNHNV and CDR2 YYDKDF (reference sequence).